These T cell receptor beta chains were read from a single sample in a study of cytomegalovirus exposure and HLA in healthy donors. Repertoires were generated with immunoSEQ multiplex PCR, while TCRdb's copy carries only in-frame clones and drops some. The sample includes approximately 130,000 clones, around 83% of them seen just once. Sequencing was performed on PBMCs. The receptors originated from a woman aged 25 to 39 in good health and CMV-seropositive. Both conserved end residues are part of each CDR3. A D gene is named only where the DNA matches it firmly. A clone size is listed for some rows: how often the clone was seen (once, few, many), or a class if it is expanded.

j_call clone_size v_call d_call cdr3_aa cdr3_nt
TRBJ2-2 NA TRBV5-1 NA CASSLNKVTNTGELFF TGCGCCAGCAGCTTAAACAAAGTAACAAACACCGGGGAGCTGTTTTTT
TRBJ2-3 NA TRBV5-1 NA CASSLGGTSTDTQYF TGCGCCAGCAGCTTGGGTGGGACTAGCACAGATACGCAGTATTTT
TRBJ1-1 NA TRBV28 NA CASSLQGRTEAFF TGTGCCAGCAGTTTACAAGGGAGGACTGAAGCTTTCTTT
TRBJ2-1 few TRBV6-1 NA CASSELEATPSEQFF TGTGCCAGCAGTGAACTGGAGGCGACCCCCAGTGAGCAGTTCTTC
TRBJ2-1 NA TRBV30 TRBD2 CAWRKGLAFGEQFF TGTGCCTGGAGGAAGGGACTAGCGTTCGGGGAGCAGTTCTTC
TRBJ2-3 NA TRBV5-4 TRBD2 CASSSPLAGADTQYF TGTGCCAGCAGCTCCCCCCTAGCGGGAGCAGATACGCAGTATTTT
TRBJ1-1 NA TRBV14 NA CASSRNRVEAFF TGTGCCAGCAGCCGAAACAGGGTTGAAGCTTTCTTT
TRBJ1-2 NA TRBV9 NA CASSEPGGGYTF TGTGCCAGCAGCGAGCCGGGAGGAGGCTACACCTTC
TRBJ2-3 NA TRBV10-3 NA CAISESMDSHTQYF TGTGCCATCAGTGAGTCGATGGACTCCCATACGCAGTATTTT
TRBJ2-7 NA TRBV28 TRBD2 CASSSPPSGRYEQYF TGTGCCAGCAGTTCCCCCCCTAGCGGGAGATACGAGCAGTACTTC
TRBJ1-1 NA TRBV5-6 NA CASSLTGRSAFF TGTGCCAGCAGCCTGACAGGTCGCTCGGCTTTCTTT
TRBJ2-7 NA TRBV15 NA CATSRGRVAYEQYF TGTGCCACCAGCAGAGGCAGGGTTGCGTACGAGCAGTACTTC
TRBJ1-5 NA TRBV7-9 NA CASSLAGQSNQPQHF TGTGCCAGCAGCTTGGCTGGACAGAGCAATCAGCCCCAGCATTTT
TRBJ2-5 NA TRBV28 TRBD1 CASSLNPTGGGETQYF TGTGCCAGCAGTCTAAACCCGACAGGGGGAGGAGAGACCCAGTACTTC
TRBJ2-7 NA TRBV5-4 TRBD1 CASSWAGDRAYEQYF TGTGCCAGCAGCTGGGCGGGGGACAGGGCATACGAGCAGTACTTC
TRBJ2-7 NA TRBV10-2 NA CASSDAVEGAYEQYF TGCGCCAGCAGTGATGCGGTTGAAGGCGCCTACGAGCAGTACTTC
TRBJ2-7 NA TRBV11-2 TRBD2 CASSRLAGVGEQYF TGTGCCAGCAGCCGACTAGCGGGAGTGGGGGAGCAGTACTTC
TRBJ2-5 NA TRBV10-3 NA CAISTGLEETQYF TGTGCCATCAGTACGGGACTCGAAGAGACCCAGTACTTC
TRBJ1-6 once TRBV5-1 TRBD1 CASSQDRVSDSPLHF TGCGCCAGCAGCCAAGACAGGGTATCCGATTCACCCCTCCACTTT
TRBJ1-2 NA TRBV7-3 NA CASSLNGGRGYTF TGTGCCAGCAGCTTAAACGGGGGAAGAGGCTACACCTTC
TRBJ2-7 NA TRBV15 TRBD1 CATSILPGTGGYEQYF TGTGCCACCAGCATTCTCCCCGGGACAGGGGGCTACGAGCAGTACTTC
TRBJ2-2 NA TRBV5-1 TRBD2 CASSIGASGTGELFF TGCGCCAGCAGCATCGGGGCTAGCGGGACCGGGGAGCTGTTTTTT
TRBJ2-1 NA TRBV11-3 NA CASSPREKSSYNEQFF TGTGCCAGCAGCCCTCGAGAGAAAAGCTCCTACAATGAGCAGTTCTTC
TRBJ2-7 few TRBV19 TRBD2 CASSIDTSGTYEQYF TGTGCCAGTAGTATAGATACTAGCGGGACCTACGAGCAGTACTTC
TRBJ1-5 NA TRBV7-2 TRBD1 CASSYRGGNQPQHF TGTGCCAGCAGCTACAGGGGAGGCAATCAGCCCCAGCATTTT
TRBJ1-2 NA TRBV10-3 NA CAITRTEADGYTF TGTGCCATCACCCGGACAGAAGCGGATGGCTACACCTTC
TRBJ1-3 NA TRBV2 NA CASRPTGSSGNTIYF TGTGCCAGCAGGCCCACAGGGTCCTCTGGAAACACCATATATTTT
TRBJ2-7 NA TRBV6-1 TRBD2 CASKRAGDSSYEQYF TGTGCCAGCAAGCGAGCGGGGGATAGCTCCTACGAGCAGTACTTC
TRBJ2-5 NA TRBV11-2 NA CASTGGFQETQYF TGTGCCAGCACCGGCGGGTTCCAAGAGACCCAGTACTTC
TRBJ2-2 NA TRBV7-3 NA CASSLTAGGTGELFF TGTGCCAGCAGCTTGACCGCCGGGGGCACCGGGGAGCTGTTTTTT
TRBJ1-2 NA TRBV29-1 TRBD1 CSVPQSDRGYGYTF TGCAGCGTCCCCCAATCGGACAGGGGCTATGGCTACACCTTC
TRBJ2-1 NA TRBV5-1 NA CASQGQGPYNEQFF TGCGCCAGCCAGGGGCAGGGGCCCTACAATGAGCAGTTCTTC
TRBJ2-1 NA TRBV2 TRBD2 CASSGYGTSGRAGYNEQFF TGTGCCAGCAGTGGTTATGGGACTAGCGGGAGGGCCGGCTACAATGAGCAGTTCTTC
TRBJ1-5 NA TRBV19 TRBD1 CASKEDRLRNQPQHF TGTGCCAGTAAGGAGGACAGGCTCCGCAATCAGCCCCAGCATTTT
TRBJ2-7 NA TRBV5-1 NA CASSLVGAERGYEQYF TGCGCCAGCAGCTTGGTGGGGGCCGAGAGGGGCTACGAGCAGTACTTC
TRBJ1-1 NA TRBV5-4 NA CASSRQENTEAFF TGTGCCAGCAGCCGACAGGAGAACACTGAAGCTTTCTTT
TRBJ1-1 NA TRBV28 NA CASSLVGGSTEAFF TGTGCCAGCAGTTTGGTGGGAGGGAGCACTGAAGCTTTCTTT
TRBJ1-3 NA TRBV6-5 TRBD1 CASTPGQGRNTIYF TGTGCCAGCACCCCGGGACAGGGGAGGAACACCATATATTTT
TRBJ2-5 NA TRBV18 NA CASSPPVGRETQYF TGTGCCAGCTCACCACCGGTGGGGCGAGAGACCCAGTACTTC
TRBJ2-5 NA TRBV6-6 NA CASRPGQPQETQYF TGTGCCAGCAGACCTGGACAGCCCCAAGAGACCCAGTACTTC
TRBJ2-7 once TRBV27 NA CASSLYGRPRAEQYF TGTGCCAGCAGTTTATATGGTAGGCCCAGGGCCGAGCAGTACTTC
TRBJ2-2 NA TRBV7-3 NA CASSSGSNTGELFF TGTGCCAGCAGCTCAGGCTCGAACACCGGGGAGCTGTTTTTT
TRBJ1-6 few TRBV2 NA CASRESPNSPLHF TGTGCCAGCAGGGAGAGTCCTAATTCACCCCTCCACTTT
TRBJ2-7 NA TRBV7-8 TRBD2 CASSPPLRLAGQGEQYF TGTGCCAGCAGTCCCCCCTTGAGACTAGCGGGGCAGGGGGAGCAGTACTTC
TRBJ2-3 NA TRBV19 TRBD2 CAIGTSGTDTQYF TGTGCCATTGGGACTAGCGGCACAGATACGCAGTATTTT
TRBJ1-1 NA TRBV5-1 NA CASSLDRVAAFF TGCGCCAGCAGCTTGGACAGGGTAGCGGCTTTCTTT
TRBJ2-1 NA TRBV5-1 NA CASSLEAGSYNEQFF TGCGCCAGCAGCTTGGAAGCGGGCTCCTACAATGAGCAGTTCTTC
TRBJ2-1 few TRBV28 NA CASSPYSRGEQFF TGTGCCAGCAGTCCCTACTCCCGGGGTGAGCAGTTCTTC